This TCR beta chain was captured in a study of regulatory T cells in long-lasting Graves disease. In its sample, this clonotype was seen many times. Researchers made TCR beta libraries by using iRepertoire HTBI primers and running Arm-PCR on CDR3 regions. MiXCR, run by TCRdb on the multiplex PCR reads, gives a single entry per CDR3 protein. Found here are over 500,000 distinct CDR3 sequences, approximately 15% of them singletons; the top ten hold around 18%. Time point specified: newly diagnosed GD, antithyroid drugs for less than 3 months. PBMCs were the source of the RNA used for TCR sequencing. Germline V gene sequence: CDR1 SGHRS, CDR2 YFSETQ. This CDR3 has 15 amino acids. V lost 4 bases to trimming and J lost 5 bases; unmatched junction nucleotides: 8. In addition, the sample was reused for a study of T cells in Graves' hyperthyroidism and ophthalmopathy.

This rearrangement joins TRBV5-1 to TRBJ2-1, with TRBD2 identical over 8 bases. This receptor was obtained from a woman between 25 and 40 years old with Graves disease. The sequences come from peripheral blood mononuclear cells (PBMCs), collected at new diagnosis, from a patient treated with antithyroid drugs. As DNA, the CDR3 is TGCGCCAGCAGCGACCTAGCGGGCCTCGACAATGAGCAGTTCTTC. This encodes CASSDLAGLDNEQFF.